The 23 T cell receptor beta chains below come from one sample, sequenced in a study of shared clonotypes between healthy human individuals. TCRdb keeps only in-frame clones here, not all; method: immunoSEQ multiplex PCR. The table records roughly 2,300,000 clones, 85% to 95% of them present only once. Input material: naive CD4+ T cells from PBMCs. Described subset: CD45RA+ positively selected. The receptor source for this set is a man aged 18 to 29 in good health. Some clones in this sample may be carry-over from other donors' samples.

The chain couples TRBV28 to TRBJ1-3, with 7 positions matching TRBD1. CDR3 size: 17 residues. Unmatched junction bases numbered 15, after V lost 6 bases and J lost 4 bases. Germline-derived CDR1 and CDR2 are MDHEN and SYDVKM. The CDR3, as DNA: TGTGCCAGCAGCGGGAAGGCCGGGACAGTGAGAGGAAACACCATATATTTT. Amino acids: CASSGKAGTVRGNTIYF.

The CDR3 coding sequence is TGCGCCAGCAGCAAGGGACCATCGGAGCCCCAGCATTTT. Translating gives CASSKGPSEPQHF. The chain uses TRBV5-1 and TRBJ1-5; possible D gene TRBD1, 5 bases. Trimming pared 4 bases from V and 8 bases from J, leaving 13 bases between. CDR3 length: 13 amino acids. Germline lookup yields CDR1 SGHRS and CDR2 YFSETQ.

The genes are TRBV28 and TRBJ2-2, with unresolved D. The ends were cut back, 7 bases at V and 5 bases at J, with 8 bases in the middle. This CDR3 spans 12 amino acids. Germline V gives CDR1 MDHEN, CDR2 SYDVKM. The CDR3 DNA reads TGTGCCAGCAAAGCGTATACCGGGGAGCTGTTTTTT. It codes for CASKAYTGELFF. The full variable domain, rest sourced from reference TRBV28 and TRBJ2-2, is DVKVTQSSRYLVKRTGEKVFLECVQDMDHENMFWYRQDPGLGLRLIYFSYDVKMKEKGDIPEGYSVSREKKERFSLILESASTNQTSMYLCASKAYTGELFFGEGSRLTVL.

The J gene is TRBJ2-7, the V gene TRBV6-1; the match to TRBD2 covers 14 bases. CDR1 is MNHNS and CDR2 is SASEGT in the germline V gene. The CDR3 spans 15 residues. V lost 6 bases to trimming and J lost 2 bases; unmatched junction nucleotides: 3. The DNA for the CDR3 is TGTGCCAGCAGGGGGGGACTAGCGGGAGCCTACGAGCAGTACTTC. Translating it yields CASRGGLAGAYEQYF.

The gene calls are TRBV10-3 and TRBJ1-1; the D gene is possibly TRBD1 (6 bases). The CDR3 has 15 amino acids. Germline assignment: CDR1 ENHRY and CDR2 SYGVKD. Trimming removed 2 bases from V and 2 bases from J, with 12 bases in between. Here the CDR3 reads CAISEHKQGNTEAFF. CDR3 sequence (DNA): TGTGCCATCAGTGAGCACAAACAGGGAAACACTGAAGCTTTCTTT.

This sequence joins TRBV10-3 and TRBJ1-3; D is unclear. The CDR3 extends over 16 amino acids. Trimming removed 3 bases from V and 1 base from J, with 13 bases in between. CDR1 is ENHRY, CDR2 SYGVKD, per germline. CDR3 in amino acids: CAISERMGSSGNTIYF. The CDR3 DNA reads TGTGCCATCAGTGAAAGAATGGGTTCTTCTGGAAACACCATATATTTT.

The chain is built from TRBV9 and TRBJ2-2; D may be TRBD1 or TRBD2 (5 bases each). The germline gives CDR1 SGDLS, CDR2 YYNGEE. The CDR3 consists of 14 residues. V dropped 0 bases and J dropped 6 bases, with 9 bases sitting between them. The CDR3 region has the DNA TGTGCCAGCAGCGTAGCGGGGCATCCCGGGGAGCTGTTTTTT. Translating gives CASSVAGHPGELFF.

The chain joins TRBV9 to TRBJ2-7, with a tentative D call TRBD1 (5 bases). The CDR3 length is 13 residues. Trimming shortened V by 3 bases and J by 6 bases, and 13 bases separated the two germline ends. Germline CDR1 and CDR2: SGDLS and YYNGEE. CDR3 residues: CASSASRVGEQYF. The CDR3 DNA sequence: TGTGCCAGCAGCGCCTCCAGGGTGGGCGAGCAGTACTTC. Using reference TRBV9 and TRBJ2-7 for the parts outside the CDR3, the full variable domain is DSGVTQTPKHLITATGQRVTLRCSPRSGDLSVYWYQQSLDQGLQFLIQYYNGEERAKGNILERFSAQQFPDLHSELNLSSLELGDSALYFCASSASRVGEQYFGPGTRLTVT.

There are a few counts of this clone. The V gene is TRBV7-9, the J gene TRBJ1-2; D call uncertain. CDR1 and CDR2 (germline): SEHNR, FQNEAQ (reference sequence). The CDR3 consists of 13 residues. Trimming took 5 bases from V and 4 from J, leaving 11 bases between them. CDR3 sequence: CASSASTPYGYTF. The CDR3 DNA is TGTGCCAGCAGCGCATCGACCCCCTATGGCTACACCTTC.

As for this clone: Other DNA sequences in this sample translate to the same CDR3. The chain uses TRBV6-1 and TRBJ1-3, with D uncertain. Trimming pared 2 bases from V and 4 bases from J, leaving 6 bases between. The germline gives CDR1 MNHNS, CDR2 SASEGT. This CDR3 region has 13 residues. The CDR3 here is CASSESSGNTIYF. The CDR3 bases are TGTGCCAGCAGTGAAAGTTCCGGAAACACCATATATTTT.

The gene calls are TRBV5-1 and TRBJ1-2; D ambiguous. The germline V gene encodes CDR1 SGHRS and CDR2 YFSETQ. CDR3 size: 13 residues. Trimming removed 4 bases from V and 11 bases from J, with 18 bases in between. The CDR3 loop reads CASSPDPTMGYTF. CDR3 nucleotides: TGCGCCAGCAGCCCGGACCCCACAATGGGTTACACCTTC.

The chain carries TRBV6-1 and TRBJ1-1; perhaps TRBD1 as D (6 bases). Germline CDR1 is MNHNS and CDR2 is SASEGT. Trimming took 2 bases from V and 5 from J, leaving 18 bases between them. The CDR3 covers 16 residues. This CDR3 reads CASSEWGATRRTEAFF. In DNA, the CDR3 is TGTGCCAGCAGTGAATGGGGGGCCACTCGGCGGACTGAAGCTTTCTTT.

CDR3 protein: CASDTGGDSYNEQFF. CDR3 DNA: TGTGCCAGCGACACCGGGGGGGACTCCTACAATGAGCAGTTCTTC. The V and J genes are TRBV7-9 and TRBJ2-1, with TRBD2 identical over 8 bases. This CDR3 spans 15 amino acids. Trimming took 8 bases from V and 0 from J; bases not matched to a gene: 6. Germline V gene lookup returns CDR1 SEHNR and CDR2 FQNEAQ (reference sequence).

The chain uses TRBV6-6 and TRBJ1-1; D call uncertain. The CDR3 extends over 14 amino acids. The V end was cut by 0 bases, the J end by 7 bases, with 12 bases between. Germline CDR1 MNHNY, CDR2 SVGAGI (reference sequence). CDR3 region: CASSYSTTAVEAFF. The CDR3, as DNA: TGTGCCAGCAGTTACTCCACCACTGCGGTTGAAGCTTTCTTT.

V and J are TRBV19 and TRBJ1-4, with TRBD1 as a possible D gene (5 bases). Germline assignment: CDR1 LNHDA and CDR2 SQIVND (reference sequence). The CDR3 has 16 residues. V was trimmed by 7 bases and J by 7 bases, leaving 22 bases between them. As DNA, the CDR3 is TGTGCCAGTACCCTTGGTTTTCGCCAGGGAGTTGAAAAACTGTTTTTT. Translation gives CASTLGFRQGVEKLFF.

This clone was counted once. The chain joins TRBV7-9 to TRBJ2-5; unclear D gene. The germline CDR1 and CDR2 sequences are SEHNR and FQNEAQ (reference sequence). V was pared by 5 bases and J by 5 bases, with 27 bases between. This CDR3 contains 18 residues. The CDR3 is CASSRYLPNQNRRETQYF. The CDR3 nucleotides are TGTGCCAGCAGCCGATACCTACCGAACCAAAACCGGCGGGAGACCCAGTACTTC.

The chain is built from TRBV18 and TRBJ2-3, with D uncertain. Trimming took 3 bases from V and 3 from J, leaving 16 bases between them. The CDR3 runs to 16 residues. The germline V gene encodes CDR1 KGHSH and CDR2 LQKENI. CDR3 sequence (DNA): TGTGCCAGCTCACCGCCGTCAGGAGTAGGGACAGATACGCAGTATTTT. It translates to CASSPPSGVGTDTQYF.

V usage is TRBV19 and J usage is TRBJ2-7; TRBD1 matches 7 bases. The CDR3 totals 14 residues. V was clipped by 4 bases and J by 0 bases; unmatched bases: 3. Germline V gene data show CDR1 as LNHDA and CDR2 as SQIVND (reference sequence). CDR3 in amino acids: CASSTPGGSYEQYF. CDR3 sequence (DNA): TGTGCCAGTAGTACCCCAGGGGGCTCCTACGAGCAGTACTTC.

V and J are TRBV5-6 and TRBJ2-5, with 14 bases fitting TRBD2. This CDR3 contains 17 residues. V shed 4 bases and J 4 bases; nucleotides not matched to a gene: 9. The germline V gene encodes CDR1 SGHDT and CDR2 YYEEEE. The CDR3 bases are TGTGCCAGCAGCCGTCGGACTAGCGGGAGGAGAGGAGAGACCCAGTACTTC. It yields the protein CASSRRTSGRRGETQYF. The full variable domain, in which reference TRBV5-6 and TRBJ2-5 provide the parts outside the CDR3, is DAGVTQSPTHLIKTRGQQVTLRCSPKSGHDTVSWYQQALGQGPQFIFQYYEEEERQRGNFPDRFSGHQFPNYSSELNVNALLLGDSALYLCASSRRTSGRRGETQYFGPGTRLLVL.

This clone was observed a single time. The genes are TRBV27 and TRBJ2-7; D unresolved. CDR1 is MNHEY and CDR2 is SMNVEV in the germline V gene (reference sequence). V was pared by 3 bases and J by 0 bases, with 6 bases between. The CDR3 has 13 amino acids. The CDR3 DNA reads TGTGCCAGCAGTTTTCGGACCTCCTACGAGCAGTACTTC. Residues: CASSFRTSYEQYF.

The rearrangement links TRBV28 to TRBJ1-4, with D perhaps matching TRBD1 (6 bases). This CDR3 is 14 amino acids long. The V end lost 6 bases, the J end lost 8 bases, and 16 bases lay between the germline ends. Germline V gene sequence: CDR1 MDHEN, CDR2 SYDVKM. CDR3 sequence reads: CASSLQGGGEKLFF. CDR3 coding DNA: TGTGCCAGCAGCCTACAGGGTGGAGGGGAAAAACTGTTTTTT.

The chain recombines TRBV25-1 with TRBJ2-5; D may be TRBD2 (6 bases). This CDR3 comprises 13 residues. V lost 3 bases, J lost 2 bases, and 7 bases lay in between. Germline CDR1 MGHDK, CDR2 SYGVNS. The CDR3 sequence is CASSDGGQETQYF. The DNA of the CDR3 is TGTGCCAGCAGTGATGGGGGGCAAGAGACCCAGTACTTC. The full variable domain, completed using reference TRBV25-1 and TRBJ2-5, is EADIYQTPRYLVIGTGKKITLECSQTMGHDKMYWYQQDPGMELHLIHYSYGVNSTEKGDLSSESTVSRIRTEHFPLTLESARPSHTSQYLCASSDGGQETQYFGPGTRLLVL.

The V gene is TRBV2, the J gene TRBJ1-1; D gene uncertain. Germline CDR1 SNHLY, CDR2 FYNNEI. The CDR3 runs 12 residues. V dropped 5 bases and J dropped 11 bases, with 15 bases sitting between them. The CDR3 reads CASSPGPRGAFF. The DNA of the CDR3 is TGTGCCAGCAGTCCCGGGCCCAGAGGGGCTTTCTTT.